The 3 T cell receptor beta chains listed next were all sequenced from one sample in a study of T cells in women clearing cervical HPV infection. Assay used: immunoSEQ multiplex PCR; TCRdb lists only in-frame clones, some missing. This sample's clone table lists about 34,000 clones. The specimen was blood buffy coat. These receptors all come from a woman aged 18 to 69 with a cervical HPV16 infection that either progressed to CIN3+ or cleared (not recorded which).

As for this clone: The sequence runs out 3 residues before the end of the CDR3; the remainder is reconstructed from the germline J gene. The chain recombines TRBV10-3 with TRBJ2-7; D is unresolved. Between the trimmed V and J ends, which lost 8 bases and 6 bases, there was a span of 17 bases. CDR1 is ENHRY, CDR2 SYGVKD, per germline. The CDR3 runs 13 residues. The CDR3 region is CAIAEVPEREQYF. Partial CDR3 DNA: TGTGCCATCGCAGAGGTTCCCGAGCGCGAG.

With respect to this clone: The CDR3 is cut off 3 residues early in the read; its end comes from the germline J gene. The gene calls are TRBV5-1 and TRBJ2-7; D perhaps matches TRBD1 (6 bases). Deletions cut 7 bases from V and 0 bases from J, with 14 bases between. The length of the CDR3 is 14 residues. Germline V gene lookup returns CDR1 SGHRS and CDR2 YFSETQ. Here the CDR3 reads CASSPTGSSYEQYF. The sequenced part of the CDR3 DNA is TGCGCCAGCTCGCCCACAGGGAGCTCCTACGAG.

As regards this clone: The read ends 3 residues before the CDR3 terminus; that terminus is restored from the germline J gene. This rearrangement joins TRBV6-7 to TRBJ2-7; TRBD1 might be the D (5 bases). TRBV6-7 is an open reading frame whose function is uncertain. Deletions cut 5 bases from V and 1 base from J, with 12 bases between. The CDR3 contains 14 residues. Incomplete CDR3 DNA: TGTGCCAGCAGTCCGACAGATTTTTCCTACGAG. Its protein is CASSPTDFSYE. The full-length CDR3 reads as CASSPTDFSYEQYF.